The source of this T cell receptor beta chain is a study of control samples from healthy donors and cancer patients. This table comes from immunoSEQ multiplex PCR, and its TCRdb copy is limited to in-frame clones, with some not included. This table holds 200,000 or so clones, about nine tenths found once. V lost 2 bases to trimming and J lost 5 bases, with 10 bases between them. CDR1 GTSNPN and CDR2 SVGIG come from the germline V gene (reference sequence). This CDR3 comprises 13 residues. Sequenced material: blood. V gene TRBV30 combines with J gene TRBJ1-5; D remains ambiguous. The TCR originated in a man younger than 40 in good health. CDR3 DNA sequence: TGTGCCTGGAGTACGGGGAGGTATCAGCCCCAGCATTTT. Its translation: CAWSTGRYQPQHF.